This T cell receptor (beta chain) emerged from a study of tumor-infiltrating lymphocytes in primary liver carcinoma. Study-wide context: Roughly 3.5 to 8 million productive TCRbeta reads came from each sample, comparable across tissue types.

The authors took blood RNA from unsorted whole blood and also extracted germline DNA. The study, taken as a whole, reports: Tumor top-250-clone fraction significantly exceeded that of blood (p = 0.039). Overlap between tumor regions exceeded overlap of tumor with adjacent tissue or blood.

This clonotype was detected many times. Its antigen is currently unknown. Constant-region priming of around 490 ng total RNA yielded TCR beta cDNA. Libraries covering TCR beta were generated through three nested multiplex PCR rounds (using a slightly modified ARM-PCR). Researchers ran the first two PCR rounds for around 10 cycles each with TRBV1-TRBV30 forward primers and a C-beta reverse primer. TCRdb redid the calling of the multiplex PCR reads with MiXCR, one entry per CDR3 protein. In the table there are 190,000 or so distinct CDR3 sequences, approximately 64% of which are singletons. V gave up 7 bases and J gave up 6 bases, with 24 bases separating them. The CDR3 sequence is 16 residues long. Germline V gene lookup returns CDR1 MNHEY and CDR2 SVGEGT.

The sequenced sample consisted of peripheral blood. The V gene is TRBV6-2 or TRBV6-3, the J gene TRBJ1-2, with unresolved D. This sequence was found in a woman between 55 and 75 years old with primary liver carcinoma and hepatitis B virus infection. The CDR3 spells CASIHRPGSNSDGYTF. The CDR3 DNA reads as TGTGCCAGCATCCACCGCCCGGGTAGTAATAGTGATGGCTACACCTTC.